Shown below are 30 T cell receptor beta chains from a single sample sequenced in a study of cytomegalovirus exposure and HLA in healthy donors. The PCR employed 60 Vbeta primers together with 13 Jbeta primers. TCRdb's copy holds only in-frame clones and misses some; the assay was immunoSEQ multiplex PCR. The top ten clones hold about 2% of a sample with around 150,000 clones, approximately 76% of them seen once. Sequences were obtained from PBMCs. These receptors were collected from a middle-aged man in good health and CMV-seronegative.

This chain links TRBV11-2 with TRBJ2-1; 9 nucleotides agree with TRBD2. V was pared by 5 bases and J by 3 bases, with 14 bases of the junction left unmatched. The CDR3 is 18 amino acids. Germline lookup yields CDR1 SGHAT and CDR2 FQNNGV. CDR3 DNA sequence: TGTGCCAGCAGCCGGGTGGCGGGAGGGCCCAGCTACTACAATGAGCAGTTCTTC. Encoded protein: CASSRVAGGPSYYNEQFF. Full variable domain (outside the CDR3, taken from reference TRBV11-2 and TRBJ2-1): EAGVAQSPRYKIIEKRQSVAFWCNPISGHATLYWYQQILGQGPKLLIQFQNNGVVDDSQLPKDRFSAERLKGVDSTLKIQPAKLEDSAVYLCASSRVAGGPSYYNEQFFGPGTRLTVL.

This chain joins TRBV16 and TRBJ2-7, with TRBD2 matching over 14 bases. The germline gives CDR1 KGHSY, CDR2 FQNENV. Trimming at V came to 3 bases and at J to 4 bases, leaving 5 bases not matched to a gene. The CDR3 spans 16 residues. This CDR3 is CASSQTGTSGSYEQYF. In nucleotides, the CDR3 is TGTGCCAGCAGCCAGACAGGGACTAGCGGGAGTTACGAGCAGTACTTC.

Points on this clone: The junction does not match germline at one end; this may be a read error. This chain links TRBV7-9 with TRBJ2-2, with D hard to call. Germline CDR1 SEHNR, CDR2 FQNEAQ (reference sequence). This CDR3 comprises 15 residues. The CDR3 loop is CSSSLVAYGTGELFF. The DNA for the CDR3 is TGTTCCAGCAGCTTAGTCGCCTACGGGACCGGGGAGCTGTTTTTT.

CDR3 protein: CASSYALPGDEQYF. CDR3 nucleotide sequence: TGTGCCAGCAGTTACGCTTTACCGGGGGACGAGCAGTACTTC. The V gene is TRBV6-5, the J gene TRBJ2-7; D is perhaps TRBD2 (6 bases). V lost 2 bases to trimming and J lost 5 bases, with 13 bases between them. The CDR3 loop spans 14 amino acids. The germline gives CDR1 MNHEY, CDR2 SVGAGI.

The CDR3 DNA reads as TGTGCCAGCAGCCCAACAGGGGGGGACTACAATGAGCAGTTCTTC. It translates to CASSPTGGDYNEQFF. The V call is TRBV4-2, the J call TRBJ2-1; possibly TRBD1 for D (8 bases). Germline lookup yields CDR1 LGHNA and CDR2 YNFKEQ. V was shortened by 4 bases and J by 3 bases, with 13 bases between the two germline ends. CDR3 length: 15 amino acids.

The chain couples TRBV5-4 to TRBJ1-6; 7 positions agree with TRBD1. Germline V CDR1 and CDR2: SGHNT, YYREEE (reference sequence). The junction had 14 bases not matched to a gene; V was cut back by 4 bases and J by 4 bases. CDR3 size: 18 residues. The CDR3 loop reads CASSPDPTGPSYNSPLHF. The DNA for the CDR3 is TGTGCCAGCAGCCCCGACCCGACAGGGCCAAGTTATAATTCACCCCTCCACTTT.

The chain joins TRBV7-9 to TRBJ2-1; 8 bases map to TRBD2. The CDR3 spans 17 residues. CDR1 and CDR2 from the germline V gene are SEHNR and FQNEAQ (reference sequence). J was trimmed by 3 bases and V by 2 bases; bases with no gene match: 9. CDR3 bases: TGTGCCAGCAGCTTAATCGAACTAGCGGATCTCTACAATGAGCAGTTCTTC. Encoded protein: CASSLIELADLYNEQFF.

A single count supports this clone. The gene calls are TRBV4-3 and TRBJ2-1; D possibly corresponds to TRBD2 (6 bases). Germline CDR1 LGHNA, CDR2 YSLEER. The CDR3 runs 16 residues. Trimming took 0 bases from V and 6 from J, leaving 15 bases between them. CDR3 nucleotide sequence: TGCGCCAGCAGCCAAGAAGGGCGGGGTAGGAGCAATGAGCAGTTCTTC. It encodes CASSQEGRGRSNEQFF.

Details on this clone: Distinct nucleotide sequences in the sample also encode this CDR3. V usage is TRBV20-1 and J usage is TRBJ2-1; possibly TRBD2 for D (6 bases). Germline values: CDR1 DFQATT, CDR2 SNEGSKA (reference sequence). CDR3 length equals 10 residues. The ends were cut back, 5 bases at V and 10 bases at J, with 9 bases in the middle. CDR3 loop: CSAPRGEQFF. The CDR3 bases are TGCAGTGCTCCCCGGGGGGAGCAGTTCTTC.

A single count supports this clone. The chain joins TRBV29-1 to TRBJ2-1; D is uncertain. Trimming stripped 2 bases from V and 0 bases from J, with 2 bases between. Germline-derived CDR1 and CDR2 are SQVTM and ANQGSEA. CDR3 size: 12 residues. DNA for the CDR3: TGCAGCGTTGAATACTCCTACAATGAGCAGTTCTTC. Protein: CSVEYSYNEQFF.

The genes are TRBV15 and TRBJ1-5, with a weak D call TRBD1 (6 bases). The CDR3 extends over 16 amino acids. CDR1 is LNHNV and CDR2 is YYDKDF in the germline V gene (reference sequence). The ends were cut back, 0 bases at V and 2 bases at J, with 11 bases in the middle. The CDR3 reads CATSRDRGARNQPQHF. The CDR3 DNA reads as TGTGCCACCAGCAGAGATCGGGGGGCCCGCAATCAGCCCCAGCATTTT.

The CDR3 nucleotides are TGTGCCAGCAGATCCGACTCGAGTGGAGAGACCCAGTACTTC. Its translation: CASRSDSSGETQYF. The genes are TRBV7-9 and TRBJ2-5; no firm D call. From germline, CDR1 is SEHNR and CDR2 FQNEAQ (reference sequence). There are 14 residues in the CDR3. The V end lost 6 bases, the J end lost 4 bases, and 15 bases lay between the germline ends.

This chain connects TRBV30 to TRBJ2-3, with 12 bases lining up with TRBD2. The CDR3 sequence is 15 residues long. V shed 4 bases and J 2 bases; nucleotides not matched to a gene: 4. CDR1 and CDR2 (germline): GTSNPN, SVGIG (reference sequence). DNA for the CDR3: TGTGCCTGGACAGGGACTAGCGGGTTCACAGATACGCAGTATTTT. This translates into CAWTGTSGFTDTQYF.

The chain links TRBV4-1 to TRBJ1-5; D possibly corresponds to TRBD1 (6 bases). The V end lost 0 bases, the J end lost 7 bases, and 13 bases lay between the germline ends. The germline CDR1 and CDR2 sequences are MGHRA and YSYEKL. There are 15 residues in the CDR3. CDR3 coding DNA: TGCGCCAGCAGCCAAGACTCTAGGGGGGGACAGCCCCAGCATTTT. Translated: CASSQDSRGGQPQHF.

V is TRBV28 and J is TRBJ1-5, with a tentative D call TRBD1 (5 bases). The CDR3 sequence is 14 residues long. Germline-derived CDR1 and CDR2 are MDHEN and SYDVKM. V dropped 6 bases and J dropped 2 bases, with 11 bases sitting between them. CDR3 sequence (DNA): TGTGCCAGCAGAAGGGGTTTGGGCAATCAGCCCCAGCATTTT. Its protein product is CASRRGLGNQPQHF.

V gene TRBV7-2 combines with J gene TRBJ2-7; D not resolved. Trimming left V 1 base short and J 0 bases short, with 13 bases between. Germline CDR1 and CDR2: SGHTA and FQGNSA. The CDR3 consists of 16 residues. CDR3 sequence reads: CASSLVGSQSSYEQYF. In DNA form, the CDR3 reads TGTGCCAGCAGCTTAGTAGGTAGCCAAAGCTCCTACGAGCAGTACTTC.

The rearrangement uses TRBV27 and TRBJ2-7, with 9 bases matching TRBD2. Germline loops: CDR1 MNHEY, CDR2 SMNVEV (reference sequence). V dropped 8 bases and J dropped 0; count of bases not matched to a gene: 5. The CDR3 is 14 residues long. The CDR3 spells CASRLAGSSYEQYF. The CDR3 region has the DNA TGTGCCAGCCGCCTAGCGGGATCCTCCTACGAGCAGTACTTC.

This chain connects TRBV19 to TRBJ1-5; D is perhaps TRBD1 (5 bases). The CDR3 has 16 amino acids. Trimming pared 3 bases from V and 5 bases from J, leaving 17 bases between. CDR1 and CDR2 (germline): LNHDA, SQIVND (reference sequence). The chain's CDR3 is CASSMGLRLFYQPQHF. The CDR3 nucleotides are TGTGCCAGTAGTATGGGACTCCGTCTCTTTTATCAGCCCCAGCATTTT.

V usage is TRBV12-5 and J usage is TRBJ2-5; D might be TRBD1 (6 bases). This CDR3 is 17 amino acids long. From germline, CDR1 is LGHNT and CDR2 FRNRAP. V was trimmed by 4 bases and J by 2 bases, leaving 20 bases between them. The DNA for the CDR3 is TGTGCTAGTGGTTCGTCCTTCGGACAGACTACACAAGAGACCCAGTACTTC. This encodes CASGSSFGQTTQETQYF.

The gene calls are TRBV30 and TRBJ1-2, with TRBD1 matching over 12 bases. With V trimmed by 3 bases and J by 6 bases, 14 bases remained unmatched. The CDR3 has 17 amino acids. Per germline, CDR1 GTSNPN and CDR2 SVGIG (reference sequence). The CDR3, as DNA: TGTGCCTGGAGCGAAACCGGGACAGGGGGCAAATTGGATGGCTACACCTTC. It encodes CAWSETGTGGKLDGYTF.

This clone was observed a single time. The gene calls are TRBV4-1 and TRBJ2-3; 9 bases align to TRBD2. With 0 bases clipped from V and 5 bases from J, the junction kept 12 bases outside the gene matches. This CDR3 has 18 residues. Looked up from germline, CDR1 is MGHRA and CDR2 is YSYEKL. CDR3 DNA: TGCGCCAGCAGCCAAGACCCGAATAGCGGGAGAAGAAGAGATACGCAGTATTTT. Its translation is CASSQDPNSGRRRDTQYF.

V and J are TRBV5-6 and TRBJ2-7; D is ambiguous. V was shortened by 2 bases and J by 0 bases, with 6 bases between the two germline ends. Per the germline V gene, CDR1 is SGHDT and CDR2 is YYEEEE. The CDR3 is 13 amino acids. The CDR3 sequence: CASSFPSSYEQYF. For the CDR3, the DNA is TGTGCCAGCAGCTTTCCGAGCTCCTACGAGCAGTACTTC.

This clone was picked up a small number of times. This rearrangement joins TRBV28 to TRBJ2-3, with D perhaps TRBD2 (5 bases). The CDR3 sequence is 12 residues long. V was shortened by 8 bases and J by 5 bases, with 11 bases between the two germline ends. Germline V lookup: CDR1 MDHEN, CDR2 SYDVKM. The CDR3 protein is CASRVSVDTQYF. DNA for the CDR3: TGTGCCAGCCGAGTTAGCGTAGATACGCAGTATTTT.

The genes are TRBV6-5 and TRBJ2-5; 9 bases map to TRBD1. The CDR3 runs to 13 residues. CDR1 MNHEY and CDR2 SVGAGI come from the germline V gene. V trimming: 8 bases; J trimming: 4 bases; junction bases outside the gene matches: 5. DNA of the CDR3: TGTGCCAGCGGAACGACAGGGGGAGAGACCCAGTACTTC. It codes for CASGTTGGETQYF.

The chain combines TRBV30 with TRBJ2-7, with TRBD1 as a possible D gene (6 bases). CDR3 length: 13 amino acids. V lost 0 bases to trimming and J lost 4 bases, with 10 bases between them. The germline CDR1 and CDR2 sequences are GTSNPN and SVGIG (reference sequence). The CDR3 coding sequence is TGTGCCTGGAGTGTAGGCAGGGGATACGAGCAGTACTTC. This sequence encodes CAWSVGRGYEQYF.

CDR3 protein: CASNYGQGSLIDEQFF. CDR3 coding DNA: TGCGCCAGCAACTACGGACAGGGGTCCCTCATTGATGAGCAGTTCTTC. The chain is built from TRBV5-1 and TRBJ2-1, with 9 positions matching TRBD1. The CDR3 has 16 amino acids. After removal of 6 bases from V and 8 bases from J, the junction contained 15 bases not matched to a gene. Per the germline V gene, CDR1 is SGHRS and CDR2 is YFSETQ.

The J gene is TRBJ2-2, the V gene TRBV25-1; D not certain. The V gene's germline CDR1 is MGHDK and CDR2 SYGVNS. Between the trimmed V and J ends, which lost 4 bases and 1 base, there was a span of 10 bases. The CDR3 has 15 residues. This CDR3 reads CASSVVGWNTGELFF. The CDR3 nucleotides are TGTGCCAGCAGTGTGGTTGGCTGGAACACCGGGGAGCTGTTTTTT.

The chain uses TRBV9 and TRBJ2-1; TRBD2 matches at 11 bases. The CDR3 extends over 15 amino acids. Germline V gives CDR1 SGDLS, CDR2 YYNGEE. After removal of 4 bases from V and 6 bases from J, the junction contained 6 bases not matched to a gene. The CDR3 DNA reads TGTGCCAGCAGCCCGGGACTAGCGGACGTCAATGAGCAGTTCTTC. Its translation: CASSPGLADVNEQFF.

This clone was seen a handful of times. The chain uses TRBV19 and TRBJ2-1; D is undetermined. V was trimmed by 0 bases and J by 4 bases, leaving 4 bases between them. The germline V gene has CDR1 LNHDA and CDR2 SQIVND (reference sequence). The CDR3 is made up of 13 amino acids. The CDR3 DNA reads as TGTGCCAGTAGTATAGACCCGTACAATGAGCAGTTCTTC. The encoded protein is CASSIDPYNEQFF.

The gene calls are TRBV10-3 and TRBJ2-7; a possible D gene is TRBD2 (6 bases). Between the trimmed V and J ends, which lost 4 bases and 2 bases, there was a span of 9 bases. Germline V lookup: CDR1 ENHRY, CDR2 SYGVKD. The CDR3 consists of 13 residues. Written as DNA, the CDR3 is TGTGCCATCAGTGTTGGGGAGGCCTACGAGCAGTACTTC. Residues: CAISVGEAYEQYF.